One sample yielded the 29 T cell receptor beta chains listed below, sequenced in a study of identical twins. Each CDR3 protein gets one entry after TCRdb re-called the 5' RACE reads with MiXCR. The profile shows about 240,000 distinct CDR3 sequences, roughly 13% of them singletons. Another study also made use of these data, one on yellow fever vaccine responses in identical twins.

Sequenced material: memory (CD45RO+) T cells sorted from blood. All receptors come from a young woman in good health.

This clonotype has just a few counts. The chain links TRBV7-4 to TRBJ2-7; D is ambiguous. Germline V CDR1 and CDR2: SGHVT, SQSDAQ. V lost 6 bases and J 2 bases, leaving 11 bases between the germline ends. The CDR3 contains 13 residues. As DNA, the CDR3 is TGTGCCAGCAGTAGGGCCAGAACCTACGAGCAGTACTTC. Translated, it gives CASSRARTYEQYF.

This clonotype turned up a few times. As DNA, the CDR3 is TGCAGCGTTGTGGCTAGCGGCCCCAAGAGCGATACGCAGTATTTT. Translation: CSVVASGPKSDTQYF. This chain uses TRBV29-1 with TRBJ2-3; 7 bases are a match to TRBD2. Looked up from germline, CDR1 is SQVTM and CDR2 is ANQGSEA. The CDR3 loop spans 15 amino acids. The J segment lost 6 bases and the V segment lost 4 bases, leaving 13 bases of the junction unmatched.

This chain joins TRBV11-2 and TRBJ2-5, with D hard to call. V lost 1 base, J lost 5 bases, and 11 bases lay in between. Germline values: CDR1 SGHAT, CDR2 FQNNGV. The CDR3 has 14 residues. The CDR3 is CASSLARQRETQYF. DNA for the CDR3: TGTGCCAGCAGCTTAGCAAGGCAGAGGGAGACCCAGTACTTC.

This clonotype was seen many times. The chain employs TRBV12-3 or TRBV12-4 and TRBJ2-3, with D hard to call. There are 15 residues in the CDR3. With 1 base removed from V and 8 bases from J, the gap between germline ends came to 16 bases. The DNA for the CDR3 is TGTGCCAGCAGTTTAGAGGATGCAGGACCAACTACGCAGTATTTT. Its protein product is CASSLEDAGPTTQYF.

This clonotype was detected only a few times. The chain employs TRBV6-1 and TRBJ2-1, with 9 bases fitting TRBD2. This CDR3 is 16 amino acids long. The V and J ends lost 7 bases and 0 bases, in that order; junction bases with no gene match: 7. From germline, CDR1 is MNHNS and CDR2 SASEGT. The CDR3 nucleotides are TGTGCCAGCAATCCCCGCGGGGGGGCCTCCTACAATGAGCAGTTCTTC. It translates to CASNPRGGASYNEQFF.

This clonotype occurred a few times. This chain connects TRBV20-1 to TRBJ2-5, with 9 bases that match TRBD2. From germline, CDR1 is DFQATT and CDR2 SNEGSKA (reference sequence). Losses at the gene ends were 6 bases for V and 1 base for J; bases not matched to a gene: 3. The CDR3 is made up of 13 amino acids. The DNA of the CDR3 is TGCAGTGCCTGTAGCGGGAGCCAAGAGACCCAGTACTTC. Protein product: CSACSGSQETQYF.

This sequence joins TRBV4-3 and TRBJ2-6, with D possibly TRBD1 on 5 matching bases. The CDR3 spans 18 residues. V gave up 0 bases and J gave up 1 base, with 13 bases separating them. The germline V gene has CDR1 LGHNA and CDR2 YSLEER. CDR3 loop: CASSQDPAGFSGANVLTF. In DNA, the CDR3 is TGCGCCAGCAGCCAAGATCCCGCAGGGTTTTCTGGGGCCAACGTCCTGACTTTC.

The sample holds a few counts of this clonotype. The gene calls are TRBV6-1 and TRBJ1-4, with D unresolved. This CDR3 spans 16 amino acids. V was clipped by 0 bases and J by 0 bases, with 8 bases between them. Germline CDR1 is MNHNS and CDR2 is SASEGT. CDR3 DNA: TGTGCCAGCAGTGAAGCGCAGGCAGCAACTAATGAAAAACTGTTTTTT. Its translation: CASSEAQAATNEKLFF.

The DNA for the CDR3 is TGTGCCAGCAGCTCCGGACTCAAGATGACTGAAGCTTTCTTT. Protein product: CASSSGLKMTEAFF. This sequence joins TRBV11-2 and TRBJ1-1, with D hard to call. Germline V lookup: CDR1 SGHAT, CDR2 FQNNGV. Trimming removed 4 bases at V and 5 bases at J, with 14 bases between. The CDR3 covers 14 residues.

This clonotype was detected many times. J is TRBJ2-5 and V is TRBV15; D is unclear. Looked up from germline, CDR1 is LNHNV and CDR2 is YYDKDF (reference sequence). The CDR3 contains 12 residues. V was cut by 4 bases and J by 2 bases, with 5 bases left in between. As DNA, the CDR3 is TGTGCCACCAGCAAACAACAAGAGACCCAGTACTTC. Residues: CATSKQQETQYF.

This clonotype was counted at least ten times. The chain couples TRBV30 to TRBJ1-3; a possible D gene is TRBD1 (6 bases). The V gene's germline CDR1 is GTSNPN and CDR2 SVGIG (reference sequence). The CDR3 contains 14 residues. V lost 3 bases, J lost 3 bases, and 12 bases lay in between. The CDR3 nucleotides read TGTGCCTGGAGCGGACAGAGTTTTGGAAACACCATATATTTT. The encoded protein is CAWSGQSFGNTIYF.

The gene calls are TRBV27 and TRBJ1-6; D not resolved. The CDR3 consists of 13 residues. The V end was cut by 5 bases, the J end by 6 bases, with 8 bases between. Germline V gene lookup returns CDR1 MNHEY and CDR2 SMNVEV (reference sequence). The CDR3 sequence is CASSPLGNSPLHF. The CDR3 DNA reads TGTGCCAGCAGTCCCCTGGGTAATTCACCCCTCCACTTT.

This clonotype was counted only a few times. The rearrangement joins TRBV10-3 to TRBJ2-7; 8 bases match TRBD1. This CDR3 has 13 residues. Germline CDR1 is ENHRY and CDR2 is SYGVKD. V shed 8 bases, J shed 5 bases, and the junction held 8 bases outside the gene matches. The CDR3 is CAIAAQGEDEQYF. The CDR3 nucleotides read TGTGCCATCGCAGCACAGGGGGAGGACGAGCAGTACTTC.

This clonotype has at least ten counts. V gene TRBV28 combines with J gene TRBJ2-5, with 7 bases that match TRBD2. CDR1 and CDR2 (germline): MDHEN, SYDVKM. The J segment lost 2 bases and the V segment lost 3 bases, leaving 3 bases of the junction unmatched. The CDR3 extends over 14 amino acids. The CDR3, as DNA: TGTGCCAGCAGTTTGGGGAGGGTACAAGAGACCCAGTACTTC. It yields the protein CASSLGRVQETQYF.

V and J are TRBV6-2 or TRBV6-3 and TRBJ2-5, with D unclear. CDR1 is MNHEY and CDR2 is SVGEGT in the germline V gene. CDR3 size: 14 residues. Trimming pared 3 bases from V and 0 bases from J, leaving 8 bases between. The CDR3, as DNA: TGTGCCAGCAGTTATCCTCCGTACCAAGAGACCCAGTACTTC. This codes for CASSYPPYQETQYF.

This clonotype was seen more than once but under ten times. The chain links TRBV5-1 to TRBJ2-1; D is perhaps TRBD1 or TRBD2 (5 bases each). The V end was cut by 0 bases, the J end by 15 bases, with 19 bases between. The CDR3 has 14 amino acids. Germline V gene lookup returns CDR1 SGHRS and CDR2 YFSETQ. The CDR3 region is CASSLAGPIGALFF. Here the CDR3 DNA reads TGCGCCAGCAGCTTGGCGGGACCCATCGGGGCGCTGTTCTTC.

The chain joins TRBV5-1 to TRBJ2-3, with D unresolved. The germline V gene has CDR1 SGHRS and CDR2 YFSETQ. V was trimmed by 4 bases and J by 4 bases, leaving 13 bases between them. The CDR3 runs 14 residues. The CDR3 DNA sequence: TGCGCCAGCAGCCCCCCCAGCTCTGCAGATACGCAGTATTTT. Amino acid sequence: CASSPPSSADTQYF.

This clonotype was picked up many times. The V gene is TRBV5-1, the J gene TRBJ2-7, with D hard to call. V dropped 5 bases and J dropped 4 bases, with 7 bases sitting between them. Germline values: CDR1 SGHRS, CDR2 YFSETQ. The CDR3 loop spans 11 amino acids. The CDR3 DNA is TGCGCCAGCAGTGAGAGGTACGAGCAGTACTTC. It yields the protein CASSERYEQYF.

The chain recombines TRBV15 with TRBJ2-1; weak D call: TRBD1 (5 bases). This CDR3 contains 12 residues. Trimming stripped 6 bases from V and 8 bases from J, with 11 bases between. Germline V CDR1 and CDR2: LNHNV, YYDKDF (reference sequence). The CDR3 DNA sequence: TGTGCCACCAGGTCCAGGGTCGATGAGCAGTTCTTC. It specifies CATRSRVDEQFF.

The sample holds a few counts of this clonotype. The rearrangement joins TRBV20-1 to TRBJ1-1; 8 bases are a match to TRBD1. Germline V gene data show CDR1 as DFQATT and CDR2 as SNEGSKA (reference sequence). The CDR3 has 12 residues. The ends lost 6 bases at V and 4 bases at J; junction bases unmatched: 4. The CDR3 sequence is CSANRGGTEAFF. DNA for the CDR3: TGCAGTGCCAACAGGGGGGGCACTGAAGCTTTCTTT.

This clonotype was detected a few times. The chain combines TRBV6-2 or TRBV6-3 with TRBJ2-1, with 8 bases aligning to TRBD2. CDR3 length: 13 residues. V lost 7 bases and J lost 8; bases outside the gene matches: 7. CDR1 and CDR2 from the germline V gene are MNHEY and SVGEGT. The CDR3 DNA follows: TGTGCCAGCATGGTAGCGGGAAAAGATGAGCAGTTCTTC. Translating it yields CASMVAGKDEQFF.

The chain recombines TRBV11-2 with TRBJ2-1; TRBD2 is a possible D gene (5 bases). The CDR3 extends over 12 amino acids. Trimming took 5 bases from V and 8 from J, leaving 10 bases between them. CDR1 and CDR2 from the germline V gene are SGHAT and FQNNGV. Here the CDR3 reads CASSPPADEQFF. The CDR3 coding sequence is TGTGCCAGCAGCCCTCCAGCGGATGAGCAGTTCTTC.

This clonotype was counted only a few times. The CDR3 sequence is CSVGTGSLAYNEQFF. CDR3 nucleotides: TGCAGCGTTGGGACAGGGTCCCTTGCCTACAATGAGCAGTTCTTC. The chain is built from TRBV29-1 and TRBJ2-1, with 8 bases aligning to TRBD1. Germline V gives CDR1 SQVTM, CDR2 ANQGSEA. This CDR3 has 15 amino acids. The V and J ends lost 4 bases and 2 bases, in that order; junction bases with no gene match: 7.

This clonotype appeared a few times. V and J are TRBV20-1 and TRBJ2-5, with TRBD2 matching over 11 bases. This CDR3 has 16 residues. After removal of 0 bases from V and 5 bases from J, the junction contained 8 bases not matched to a gene. Germline CDR1 reads DFQATT; CDR2 reads SNEGSKA (reference sequence). DNA for the CDR3: TGCAGTGCTAGAGATGGTAGCGGGGGGGCCTTGGAGACCCAGTACTTC. Encoded protein: CSARDGSGGALETQYF.

The chain has TRBV20-1 and TRBJ2-3; the D gene is possibly TRBD2 (5 bases). CDR1 DFQATT and CDR2 SNEGSKA come from the germline V gene (reference sequence). The CDR3 sequence is 15 residues long. Trimming removed 1 base at V and 3 bases at J, with 14 bases between. The CDR3 DNA follows: TGCAGTGCTAGAGTTCAGAGGGCTTTGACAGATACGCAGTATTTT. Residues: CSARVQRALTDTQYF.

The CDR3 region has the DNA TGTGCCAGCAGCTTAGACCTAGCGGCAAGCTCCTACGAGCAGTACTTC. This translates into CASSLDLAASSYEQYF. The rearrangement uses TRBV11-2 and TRBJ2-7; 7 positions agree with TRBD2. With 0 bases clipped from V and 0 bases from J, the junction kept 5 bases outside the gene matches. The CDR3 sequence is 16 residues long. The germline CDR1 and CDR2 sequences are SGHAT and FQNNGV.

The chain employs TRBV28 and TRBJ2-3; the D gene is possibly TRBD2 (5 bases). The ends were cut back, 7 bases at V and 6 bases at J, with 11 bases in the middle. The CDR3 length is 12 residues. Germline lookup yields CDR1 MDHEN and CDR2 SYDVKM. The CDR3 DNA reads as TGTGCCAGCACCCCGGGGTTTGATACGCAGTATTTT. Translating it yields CASTPGFDTQYF.

This chain uses TRBV6-2 or TRBV6-3 with TRBJ2-1; 10 bases agree with TRBD1. There are 16 residues in the CDR3. With 5 bases clipped from V and 7 bases from J, the junction kept 11 bases outside the gene matches. Germline V gene data show CDR1 as MNHEY and CDR2 as SVGEGT. CDR3 nucleotide sequence: TGTGCCAGCAGTCGACTCCGGGACAGGGGTCGAAATGAGCAGTTCTTC. This sequence encodes CASSRLRDRGRNEQFF.

About this clonotype: A much larger clone lies one base from this, so it may be a read error. As the CDR3 is not closed by the conserved phenylalanine or tryptophan, this likely results from a read error. V usage is TRBV11-3 and J usage is TRBJ2-1; perhaps TRBD2 as D (5 bases). Per germline, CDR1 SGHNT and CDR2 YENEEA. The CDR3 loop spans 13 amino acids. With 5 bases removed from V and 6 bases from J, the gap between germline ends came to 11 bases. CDR3: CASSPNSGNEQFL. CDR3 coding DNA: TGTGCCAGCAGCCCAAACAGCGGCAATGAGCAGTTCTTG.